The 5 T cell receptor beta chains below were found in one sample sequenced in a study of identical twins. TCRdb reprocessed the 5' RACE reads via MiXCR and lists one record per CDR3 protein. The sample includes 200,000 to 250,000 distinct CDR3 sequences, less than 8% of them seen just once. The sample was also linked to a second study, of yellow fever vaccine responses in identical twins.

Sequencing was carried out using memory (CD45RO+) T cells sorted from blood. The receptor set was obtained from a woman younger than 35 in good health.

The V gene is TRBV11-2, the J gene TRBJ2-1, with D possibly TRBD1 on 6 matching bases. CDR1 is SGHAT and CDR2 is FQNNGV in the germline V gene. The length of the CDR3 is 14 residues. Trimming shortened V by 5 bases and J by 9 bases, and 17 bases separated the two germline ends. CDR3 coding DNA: TGTGCCAGCAGCCTGCTCATGGGGGCGAGTGAGCAGTTCTTC. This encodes CASSLLMGASEQFF.

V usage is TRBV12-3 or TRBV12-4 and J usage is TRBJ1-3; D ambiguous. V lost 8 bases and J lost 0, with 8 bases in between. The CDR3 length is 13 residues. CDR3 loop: CASVRNSGNTIYF. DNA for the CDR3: TGTGCCAGCGTGCGGAACTCTGGAAACACCATATATTTT.

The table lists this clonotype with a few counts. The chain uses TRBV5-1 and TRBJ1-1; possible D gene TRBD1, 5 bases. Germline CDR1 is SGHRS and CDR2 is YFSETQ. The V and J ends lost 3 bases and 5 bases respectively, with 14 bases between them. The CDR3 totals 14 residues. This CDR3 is CASSYDGGSTEAFF. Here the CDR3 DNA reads TGCGCCAGCAGCTACGACGGGGGGAGTACTGAAGCTTTCTTT.

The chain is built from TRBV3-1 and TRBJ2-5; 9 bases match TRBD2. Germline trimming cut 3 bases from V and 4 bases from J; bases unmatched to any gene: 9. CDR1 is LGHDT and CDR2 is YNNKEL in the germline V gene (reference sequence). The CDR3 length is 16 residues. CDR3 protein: CASSHLSSGVGETQYF. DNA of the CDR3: TGTGCCAGCAGCCACCTCTCTAGCGGGGTGGGAGAGACCCAGTACTTC.

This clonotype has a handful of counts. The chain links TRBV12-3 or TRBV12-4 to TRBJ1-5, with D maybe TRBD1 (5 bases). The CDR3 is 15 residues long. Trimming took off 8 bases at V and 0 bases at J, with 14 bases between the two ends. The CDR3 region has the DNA TGTGCCAGCTCTGCCGGGGGGAATAGCAATCAGCCCCAGCATTTT. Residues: CASSAGGNSNQPQHF.